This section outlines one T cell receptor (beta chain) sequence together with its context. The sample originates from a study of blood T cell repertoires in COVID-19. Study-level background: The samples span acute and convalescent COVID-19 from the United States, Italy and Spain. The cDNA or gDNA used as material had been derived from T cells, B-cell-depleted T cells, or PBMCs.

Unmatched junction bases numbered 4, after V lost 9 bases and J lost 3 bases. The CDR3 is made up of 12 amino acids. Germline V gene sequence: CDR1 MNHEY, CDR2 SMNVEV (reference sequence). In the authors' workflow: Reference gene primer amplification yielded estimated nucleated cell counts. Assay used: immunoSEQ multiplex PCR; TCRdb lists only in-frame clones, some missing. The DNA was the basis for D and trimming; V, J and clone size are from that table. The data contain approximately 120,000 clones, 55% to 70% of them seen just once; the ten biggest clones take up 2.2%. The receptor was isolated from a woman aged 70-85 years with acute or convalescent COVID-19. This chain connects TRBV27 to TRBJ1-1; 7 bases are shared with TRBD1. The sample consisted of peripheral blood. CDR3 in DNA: TGTGCCAGTAGACAGGGATACACTGAAGCTTTCTTT. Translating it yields CASRQGYTEAFF.